What follows are 15 T cell receptor beta chains derived from one specimen sequenced in a study of molecular identifiers for immune sequencing clone quantification. TCRdb reanalysed the PCR reads using MiXCR and keeps one entry per CDR3 protein. The table has about 60,000 distinct CDR3 sequences, 15% to 20% seen once. Sample: naive CD8+ T cells from blood, with Jurkat cell RNA spiked in. Subset denoted: FACS-sorted CD8+CD4-CCR7+CD45RA+ naive T cells. These receptors were collected from a human donor in good health. Some libraries in this study had Jurkat cell RNA spiked in.

This clonotype was recorded many times. The rearrangement links TRBV29-1 to TRBJ2-3; possible D gene TRBD1, 5 bases. Germline V CDR1 and CDR2: SQVTM, ANQGSEA. This CDR3 has 16 amino acids. V shed 4 bases and J shed 0 bases, with 17 bases lying between them. The CDR3 DNA sequence: TGCAGCGTTGGTCCGTTGGGGCCTACTAGCACAGATACGCAGTATTTT. This codes for CSVGPLGPTSTDTQYF.

This clonotype was picked up many times. J is TRBJ1-1 and V is TRBV4-1; no clear D gene. V was pared by 6 bases and J by 0 bases, with 8 bases between. CDR3 size: 13 residues. Germline CDR1 is MGHRA and CDR2 is YSYEKL. This CDR3 is CASSYTVNTEAFF. The CDR3, as DNA: TGCGCCAGCAGTTACACCGTGAACACTGAAGCTTTCTTT.

This clonotype was seen many times. The J gene is TRBJ2-3, the V gene TRBV14; D is unresolved. The length of the CDR3 is 14 residues. Germline CDR1 reads SGHDN; CDR2 reads FVKESK. V was pared by 5 bases and J by 7 bases, with 16 bases between. The CDR3 DNA reads as TGTGCCAGCAGCGACACCCCCCTAGGAAATACGCAGTATTTT. Translation: CASSDTPLGNTQYF. Combining the CDR3 with reference TRBV14 and TRBJ2-3 gives the whole variable domain EAGVTQFPSHSVIEKGQTVTLRCDPISGHDNLYWYRRVMGKEIKFLLHFVKESKQDESGMPNNRFLAERTGGTYSTLKVQPAELEDSGVYFCASSDTPLGNTQYFGPGTRLTVL.

This clonotype turned up a few times. The rearrangement links TRBV30 to TRBJ1-1; D remains unclear. The CDR3 is made up of 13 amino acids. The germline V gene has CDR1 GTSNPN and CDR2 SVGIG (reference sequence). Trimming took off 5 bases at V and 2 bases at J, with 12 bases between the two ends. The CDR3 sequence: CAWCIGLNTEAFF. DNA of the CDR3: TGTGCCTGGTGTATAGGGTTAAACACTGAAGCTTTCTTT.

Here the CDR3 reads CASRAEGVWEKLFF. DNA of the CDR3: TGTGCCAGCAGGGCAGAGGGGGTATGGGAAAAACTGTTTTTT. The rearrangement joins TRBV6-5 to TRBJ1-4; tentative D call: TRBD1 (6 bases). Germline values: CDR1 MNHEY, CDR2 SVGAGI. Trimming left V 6 bases short and J 8 bases short, with 16 bases between. The length of the CDR3 is 14 residues.

With respect to this clonotype: This may come from a read error, since a much larger clone is one base off. The rearrangement joins TRBV19 to TRBJ2-7; TRBD1 is a possible D gene (6 bases). This CDR3 spans 14 amino acids. Per the germline V gene, CDR1 is LNHDA and CDR2 is SQIVND (reference sequence). CDR3 DNA: TGTGCCAGTAGTACCCGGGACACCTCCTACGGGCAGTACTTC. It codes for CASSTRDTSYGQYF.

This clonotype was seen more than once but under ten times. It is likely a read error, because the conserved phenylalanine at the end of the CDR3 is missing. This rearrangement joins TRBV7-2 to TRBJ2-3, with D possibly being TRBD2 (6 bases). The CDR3 runs to 14 residues. The germline CDR1 and CDR2 sequences are SGHTA and FQGNSA. In DNA form, the CDR3 reads TGTGCCAGCAGCTTAGCGGGAGGCACTGATACGCAGTATCTT. Its protein is CASSLAGGTDTQYL.

This clonotype was detected many times. The chain combines TRBV7-9 with TRBJ2-5, with no clear D. The CDR3 is made up of 15 amino acids. In germline, CDR1 is SEHNR, CDR2 FQNEAQ (reference sequence). The V and J ends lost 1 base and 2 bases respectively, with 11 bases between them. The CDR3 DNA follows: TGTGCCAGCAGCTTAGAAGTGGGGATACAAGAGACCCAGTACTTC. Amino acids: CASSLEVGIQETQYF.

This clonotype was observed at least ten times. V and J are TRBV10-3 and TRBJ2-7; D is undetermined. The CDR3 is 13 amino acids. Trimming took 2 bases from V and 3 from J, leaving 8 bases between them. CDR1 is ENHRY, CDR2 SYGVKD, per germline. CDR3 nucleotide sequence: TGTGCCATCAGTGAGAGGGCCAACTACGAGCAGTACTTC. This codes for CAISERANYEQYF.

A word on this clonotype: No DNA is shown, since the ends of the CDR3 on it are uncertain; the CDR3 is the one TCRdb lists. The chain couples TRBV19 to TRBJ1-5; the table calls TRBD1, which could not be checked here. The V gene's germline CDR1 is LNHDA and CDR2 SQIVND (reference sequence). Counting both end residues, the CDR3 totals 19 amino acids. The CDR3 sequence is CASGMLFGQGAEVNQPRHF.

A few counts support this clonotype. The chain joins TRBV19 to TRBJ2-2; unclear D gene. CDR1 is LNHDA and CDR2 is SQIVND in the germline V gene (reference sequence). V lost 7 bases and J lost 6, with 12 bases in between. The CDR3 is 13 amino acids. CDR3 DNA sequence: TGTGCCAGTACGAATTGGGGTTCCGGGGAGCTGTTTTTT. Protein: CASTNWGSGELFF. Combining the CDR3 with reference TRBV19 and TRBJ2-2 gives the whole variable domain DGGITQSPKYLFRKEGQNVTLSCEQNLNHDAMYWYRQDPGQGLRLIYYSQIVNDFQKGDIAEGYSVSREKKESFPLTVTSAQKNPTAFYLCASTNWGSGELFFGEGSRLTVL.

This clonotype was detected only once. This could be a read error, since a much larger clone is one nucleotide away. The chain employs TRBV27 and TRBJ2-1; no clear D. Between the trimmed V and J ends, which lost 4 bases and 3 bases, there was a span of 10 bases. This CDR3 is built from 14 residues. Per germline, CDR1 MNHEY and CDR2 SMNVEV (reference sequence). The CDR3 loop is CASSWQDGYNEQFF. The CDR3 region has the DNA TGTGCCAGCAGTTGGCAAGATGGCTACAATGAGCAGTTCTTC.

This clonotype showed up many times. The V gene is TRBV7-2, the J gene TRBJ2-1; TRBD2 agrees at 11 bases. CDR3 length: 18 amino acids. The germline gives CDR1 SGHTA, CDR2 FQGNSA. V trimming: 4 bases; J trimming: 6 bases; junction bases outside the gene matches: 14. The CDR3 bases are TGTGCCAGCAGCTCCGTTGTAGCGGGAGGGTTGCCTTTCAATGAGCAGTTCTTC. Protein product: CASSSVVAGGLPFNEQFF.

This clonotype was seen only a few times. The chain combines TRBV12-3 or TRBV12-4 with TRBJ2-7; D uncertain. The CDR3 consists of 12 residues. V lost 6 bases and J 6 bases, leaving 12 bases between the germline ends. The CDR3, as DNA: TGTGCCAGCAGAAATGTAGGATCCGAGCAGTACTTC. This encodes CASRNVGSEQYF.

This clonotype appeared many times. The chain joins TRBV3-1 to TRBJ2-1, with a tentative D call TRBD2 (6 bases). The CDR3 covers 16 residues. Germline V gene sequence: CDR1 LGHDT, CDR2 YNNKEL (reference sequence). Trimming pared 7 bases from V and 0 bases from J, leaving 16 bases between. CDR3 nucleotides: TGTGCCAGCACCCTAAGACTAGGAACCTCCTACAATGAGCAGTTCTTC. Encoded protein: CASTLRLGTSYNEQFF.